This T cell receptor (beta chain) stems from a study of T cell changes during pregnancy in multiple sclerosis. Trimming took 2 bases from V and 8 from J, leaving 15 bases between them. CDR1 and CDR2 (germline): KGHSH, LQKENI. The CDR3 extends over 15 amino acids. Clones were sequenced by immunoSEQ multiplex PCR, and TCRdb holds only the in-frame ones, with some missing. The data contain about 69,000 clones, roughly 90% of them seen just once; the ten biggest clones take up 1.4%. This receptor was obtained from a female donor with multiple sclerosis, enrolled in a pregnancy study. Sequenced here: peripheral blood, sampled in the third trimester of pregnancy. The chain combines TRBV18 with TRBJ1-4; no reliable D call. In DNA, the CDR3 is TGTGCCAGCTCACCAAACTCCGGGAGTAAGGAAAAACTGTTTTTT. Protein sequence: CASSPNSGSKEKLFF.